This T cell receptor beta chain appears in the sequencing data of a study of shared clonotypes between healthy human individuals. Study-wide points: Compared with clonotypes that all four donors shared, non-shared clonotypes had lower generation probabilities. The study found roughly 5.3% of naive CD4 clonotypes shared across a few donors.

This clone was observed once. Its antigen is not known. The germline V gene has CDR1 MNHEY and CDR2 SVGAGI. CDR3 length: 13 residues. Trimming left V 6 bases short and J 3 bases short, with 10 bases between. The repertoire was sequenced with immunoSEQ multiplex PCR; TCRdb's copy has only in-frame clones and lacks some. The table shows roughly 1,100,000 clones, with about 75% occurring only once. The genes are TRBV6-5 and TRBJ2-3; D unresolved. This clonotype was sampled from a man aged 18 to 30 in good health. The specimen was memory CD4+ T cells sorted from blood. Subset of the sample: CD45RA-negative fraction. CDR3 sequence reads: CASRRPSTDTQYF. In nucleotides, the CDR3 is TGTGCCAGCAGACGACCGTCGACAGATACGCAGTATTTT.